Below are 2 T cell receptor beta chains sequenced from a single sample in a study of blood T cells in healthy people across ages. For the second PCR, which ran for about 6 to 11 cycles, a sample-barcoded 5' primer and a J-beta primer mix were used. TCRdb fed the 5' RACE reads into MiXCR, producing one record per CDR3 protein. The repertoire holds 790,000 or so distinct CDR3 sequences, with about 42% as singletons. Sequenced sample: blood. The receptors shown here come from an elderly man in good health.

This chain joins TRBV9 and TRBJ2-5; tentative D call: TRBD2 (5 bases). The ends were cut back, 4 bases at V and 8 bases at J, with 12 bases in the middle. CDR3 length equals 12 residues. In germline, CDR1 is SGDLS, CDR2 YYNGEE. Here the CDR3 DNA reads TGTGCCAGCAGCCTAGCCGCCCCCACCCAGTACTTC. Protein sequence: CASSLAAPTQYF.

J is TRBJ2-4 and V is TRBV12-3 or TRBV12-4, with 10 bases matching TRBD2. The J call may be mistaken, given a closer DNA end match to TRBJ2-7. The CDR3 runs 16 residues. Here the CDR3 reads CASSRPSGSGLYEQYF. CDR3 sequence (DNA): TGTGCCAGCAGTCGCCCTAGCGGGAGCGGACTATACGAGCAGTACTTC.